One sample yielded the 12 T cell receptor beta chains listed below, sequenced in a study of cytomegalovirus exposure and HLA in healthy donors. 13 Jbeta primers and 60 Vbeta primers were used for the PCR. TCRdb keeps only in-frame clones here, not all; method: immunoSEQ multiplex PCR. The data hold hundreds of thousands of clones, with approximately 78% observed a single time. The source material was PBMCs. These receptors all come from a man aged 25-45 years in good health and CMV-seronegative.

The J gene is TRBJ1-1, the V gene TRBV7-6, with a possible D match to TRBD1 (6 bases). The CDR3 spans 14 residues. V gave up 4 bases and J gave up 0 bases, with 9 bases separating them. The germline V gene has CDR1 SGHVS and CDR2 FNYEAQ. CDR3 coding DNA: TGTGCCAGCAGCTCGACAGGAATGAACACTGAAGCTTTCTTT. It translates to CASSSTGMNTEAFF.

In this sample, this clone turned up a few times. This rearrangement joins TRBV7-3 to TRBJ1-1, with 9 bases aligning to TRBD1. Germline CDR1 reads SGHTA; CDR2 reads FQGTGA. V was clipped by 2 bases and J by 7 bases; unmatched bases: 5. The length of the CDR3 is 14 residues. The chain's CDR3 is CASSLGTGGGEAFF. The DNA for the CDR3 is TGTGCCAGCAGCTTAGGTACAGGGGGCGGTGAAGCTTTCTTT.

The J gene is TRBJ1-1, the V gene TRBV6-5; possibly TRBD1 for D (5 bases). The V end was cut by 3 bases, the J end by 3 bases, with 11 bases between. This CDR3 region has 14 residues. CDR1 is MNHEY, CDR2 SVGAGI, per germline. The chain's CDR3 is CASSYNRQDTEAFF. CDR3 nucleotide sequence: TGTGCCAGCAGTTATAACAGGCAGGACACTGAAGCTTTCTTT.

The chain employs TRBV5-1 and TRBJ2-3, with 7 bases fitting TRBD2. This CDR3 has 15 residues. Losses at the gene ends were 1 base for V and 1 base for J; bases not matched to a gene: 3. Per germline, CDR1 SGHRS and CDR2 YFSETQ. For the CDR3, the DNA is TGCGCCAGCAGCTTGATTGCGGGGGGCACAGATACGCAGTATTTT. Protein product: CASSLIAGGTDTQYF.

Worth noting for this clone: This specimen includes other DNA sequences encoding the same CDR3. The chain combines TRBV29-1 with TRBJ2-7; TRBD1 matches at 7 bases. This CDR3 is 13 amino acids long. The V gene end was trimmed by 6 bases and the J gene end by 4 bases; junction bases not matched to a gene: 9. In germline, CDR1 is SQVTM, CDR2 ANQGSEA. In nucleotides, the CDR3 is TGCAGCGTACAAGCAGGGGGACCATACGAGCAGTACTTC. This codes for CSVQAGGPYEQYF.

This rearrangement joins TRBV5-1 to TRBJ1-4; D ambiguous. V dropped 7 bases and J dropped 5 bases, with 9 bases sitting between them. The germline gives CDR1 SGHRS, CDR2 YFSETQ. CDR3 length: 12 residues. The CDR3 here is CASSRENEKLFF. CDR3 DNA: TGCGCCAGCTCCCGGGAGAATGAAAAACTGTTTTTT. The full variable domain, its missing parts supplied by reference TRBV5-1 and TRBJ1-4, is KAGVTQTPRYLIKTRGQQVTLSCSPISGHRSVSWYQQTPGQGLQFLFEYFSETQRNKGNFPGRFSGRQFSNSRSEMNVSTLELGDSALYLCASSRENEKLFFGSGTQLSVL.

The chain carries TRBV11-2 and TRBJ1-2; 10 bases map to TRBD1. The V gene end was trimmed by 3 bases and the J gene end by 6 bases; junction bases not matched to a gene: 10. The CDR3 has 16 residues. Germline V CDR1 and CDR2: SGHAT, FQNNGV. CDR3: CASSFKWGTGDDGYTF. The DNA of the CDR3 is TGTGCCAGCAGCTTCAAGTGGGGGACAGGGGACGATGGCTACACCTTC.

The chain combines TRBV7-2 with TRBJ1-1; 8 bases are a match to TRBD1. This CDR3 is built from 16 residues. In germline, CDR1 is SGHTA, CDR2 FQGNSA. J was trimmed by 1 base and V by 2 bases; bases with no gene match: 6. The CDR3 DNA reads TGTGCCAGCAGCTTACAGGGGGCGCATGGGAACACTGAAGCTTTCTTT. It codes for CASSLQGAHGNTEAFF.

The sample holds one count of this clone. The V gene is TRBV15, the J gene TRBJ1-5, with D possibly being TRBD1 (6 bases). The CDR3 extends over 15 amino acids. The V gene lost 0 bases and the J gene lost 7 bases, with 13 bases spanning the gap. Germline CDR1 and CDR2: LNHNV and YYDKDF (reference sequence). In DNA, the CDR3 is TGTGCCACCAGCAGAGACAGGGGAGATTCACAGCCCCAGCATTTT. Translation gives CATSRDRGDSQPQHF.

This clone was observed a few times. The chain carries TRBV28 and TRBJ2-5; TRBD2 matches at 7 bases. The CDR3 covers 17 residues. Germline CDR1 reads MDHEN; CDR2 reads SYDVKM. Trimming cost V 6 bases and J 1 base; bases outside gene matches: 14. Here the CDR3 reads CASSWVGGSSGQETQYF. In nucleotides, the CDR3 is TGTGCCAGCAGCTGGGTGGGTGGGTCTAGCGGCCAAGAGACCCAGTACTTC.

This clone was observed a few times. The chain combines TRBV19 with TRBJ1-6; 9 bases align to TRBD1. Germline CDR1 is LNHDA and CDR2 is SQIVND (reference sequence). The length of the CDR3 is 18 residues. V dropped 7 bases and J dropped 0; count of bases not matched to a gene: 10. CDR3 in amino acids: CASNGQGPQSSYNSPLHF. CDR3 DNA: TGTGCCAGTAATGGACAGGGGCCCCAAAGCTCCTATAATTCACCCCTCCACTTT.

V gene TRBV9 combines with J gene TRBJ1-5; D is unresolved. Deletions cut 0 bases from V and 6 bases from J, with 7 bases between. The CDR3 contains 13 residues. The germline V gene encodes CDR1 SGDLS and CDR2 YYNGEE. This chain's CDR3 is CASSVGGSQPQHF. In DNA, the CDR3 is TGTGCCAGCAGCGTAGGCGGTTCTCAGCCCCAGCATTTT. Using reference TRBV9 and TRBJ1-5 for the parts outside the CDR3, the full variable domain is DSGVTQTPKHLITATGQRVTLRCSPRSGDLSVYWYQQSLDQGLQFLIQYYNGEERAKGNILERFSAQQFPDLHSELNLSSLELGDSALYFCASSVGGSQPQHFGDGTRLSIL.